Below, one T cell receptor beta chain is given with its context. The data were produced by immunoSEQ multiplex PCR, yet TCRdb's version contains in-frame clones alone and is incomplete. The repertoire holds 25,000 to 30,000 clones, with more than 80% as singletons. The CDR3 extends over 14 amino acids. The V segment lost 0 bases and the J segment 10 bases; nucleotides outside the gene matches: 4. The V gene's germline CDR1 is SGHVS and CDR2 FQNEAQ. This entry belongs to a study of human CD4 T cells and Enterobacteriaceae. All CD4+ cells other than CD45RA+CCR7+CD95- naive cells were sorted as memory, over 95% pure.

Specimen: memory CD4+ T cells from blood. This TCR was recovered from a human donor in good health. V gene TRBV7-8 combines with J gene TRBJ1-1, with 11 bases matching TRBD1. CDR3 nucleotides: TGTGCCAGCAGCTTAGCGGACAGGGGGCGCGGAGCTTTCTTT. This codes for CASSLADRGRGAFF.